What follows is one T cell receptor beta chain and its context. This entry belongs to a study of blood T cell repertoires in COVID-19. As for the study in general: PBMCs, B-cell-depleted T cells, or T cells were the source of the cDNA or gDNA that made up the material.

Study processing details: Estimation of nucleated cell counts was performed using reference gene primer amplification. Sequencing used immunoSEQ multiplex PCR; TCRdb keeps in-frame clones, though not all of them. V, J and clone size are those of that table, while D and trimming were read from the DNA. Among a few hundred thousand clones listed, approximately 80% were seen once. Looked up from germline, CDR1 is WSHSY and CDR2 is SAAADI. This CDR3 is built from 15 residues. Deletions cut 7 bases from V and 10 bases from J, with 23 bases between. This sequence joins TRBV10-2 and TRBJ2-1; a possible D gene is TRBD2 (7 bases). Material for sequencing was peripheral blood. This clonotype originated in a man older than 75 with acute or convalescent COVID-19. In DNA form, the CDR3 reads TGCGCCAGCATATGGGGAGGGGGGGCAGAGGAGGAGCAGTTCTTC. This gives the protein CASIWGGGAEEEQFF.